Described below is a single T cell receptor beta chain sequence and its context. V lost 2 bases and J 4 bases, leaving 14 bases between the germline ends. The CDR3 has 15 amino acids. Germline assignment: CDR1 LGHDT and CDR2 YNNKEL (reference sequence). The data are from a study of blood T cell repertoires in COVID-19. Study-wide background: Material from acute and convalescent COVID-19 was sourced from the United States, Italy and Spain. PBMCs, B-cell-depleted T cells, or T cells provided the cDNA or gDNA that made up the material.

The data were produced by immunoSEQ multiplex PCR, yet TCRdb's version contains in-frame clones alone and is incomplete. The data show over 30,000 clones, approximately 81% seen once. The rearrangement joins TRBV3-1 (or the pseudogene TRBV3-2) to TRBJ1-2; D may be TRBD1 (5 bases). Specimen: peripheral blood. The receptor comes from an elderly man with active or convalescent COVID-19. CDR3 nucleotides: TGTGCCAGCAGCCAAAAACCCCAGGGAGGCTATGGCTACACCTTC. Encoded protein: CASSQKPQGGYGYTF.